Each of the 31 T cell receptor beta chains below was sequenced from the same sample in a study of blood T cell repertoires in COVID-19 (dated by TCRdb to 2018 to 2021). Library creation used the immunoSEQ multiplex PCR assay. The source is immuneACCESS, and TCRdb retained only in-frame sequences with V and J called. Part of the clones is not carried over; for the studies checked, unresolved V genes explain less than half of this, and the remainder is unexplained. The sample table holds around 130,000 clones, of which around 78% were seen once. The ten largest clones represent under 14% of the sample. The sample comprised peripheral blood. The receptors were sampled from a human donor in a cohort sampled during active COVID-19.

The chain combines TRBV4-1 with TRBJ2-6, with D unclear. Germline CDR1 and CDR2: MGHRA and YSYEKL. The CDR3 is 17 amino acids. Deletions cut 4 bases from V and 4 bases from J, with 17 bases between. The CDR3 DNA follows: TGCGCCAGCAGCCGAAACCCTGGCGCGGAGGGGGCCAACGTCCTGACTTTC. It encodes CASSRNPGAEGANVLTF.

The chain couples TRBV14 to TRBJ1-3, with TRBD1 identical over 9 bases. Germline V CDR1 and CDR2: SGHDN, FVKESK. The CDR3 extends over 16 amino acids. Germline trimming cut 4 bases from V and 0 bases from J; bases unmatched to any gene: 4. Written as DNA, the CDR3 is TGTGCCAGCAGCCGACACAGGGGGCTCTCTGGAAACACCATATATTTT. Protein product: CASSRHRGLSGNTIYF. Based on the CDR3 plus reference TRBV14 and TRBJ1-3, the full variable domain is EAGVTQFPSHSVIEKGQTVTLRCDPISGHDNLYWYRRVMGKEIKFLLHFVKESKQDESGMPNNRFLAERTGGTYSTLKVQPAELEDSGVYFCASSRHRGLSGNTIYFGEGSWLTVV.

The chain joins TRBV5-1 to TRBJ1-5, with a tentative D call TRBD1 (5 bases). This CDR3 is 15 amino acids long. Trimming took 5 bases from V and 5 from J, leaving 17 bases between them. Germline CDR1 reads SGHRS; CDR2 reads YFSETQ. CDR3 in DNA: TGCGCCAGCAGTTTTGGGGCGGGGGAAGATCAGCCCCAGCATTTT. Amino acid sequence: CASSFGAGEDQPQHF.

This chain joins TRBV11-2 and TRBJ1-4; the match to TRBD1 covers 8 bases. Trimming cost V 5 bases and J 7 bases; bases outside gene matches: 6. Germline CDR1 reads SGHAT; CDR2 reads FQNNGV. CDR3 size: 14 residues. The CDR3 DNA reads TGTGCCAGCAGCCAAGACAGGGGTGGTGAAAAACTGTTTTTT. It encodes CASSQDRGGEKLFF.

The sample holds a few counts of this clone. The rearrangement joins TRBV19 to TRBJ1-1; the D is unclear. The CDR3 runs 14 residues. V lost 7 bases and J 6 bases, leaving 18 bases between the germline ends. Per germline, CDR1 LNHDA and CDR2 SQIVND (reference sequence). This CDR3 reads CASKDSGGRAEAFF. The CDR3 DNA reads TGTGCCAGTAAAGATAGCGGAGGGAGGGCTGAAGCTTTCTTT.

The chain is built from TRBV28 and TRBJ1-5; 9 positions match TRBD1. V gave up 5 bases and J gave up 7 bases; unmatched junction bases: 12. CDR1 and CDR2 (germline): MDHEN, SYDVKM. This CDR3 spans 16 amino acids. This CDR3 reads CASSPPGTGKGQPQHF. In DNA, the CDR3 is TGTGCCAGCAGTCCACCAGGGACAGGGAAAGGACAGCCCCAGCATTTT.

The chain links TRBV7-9 to TRBJ2-3; TRBD2 matches 9 bases. In germline, CDR1 is SEHNR, CDR2 FQNEAQ (reference sequence). The J segment lost 2 bases and the V segment lost 5 bases, leaving 11 bases of the junction unmatched. This CDR3 contains 17 residues. CDR3 protein: CASSPGGRGGFTDTQYF. The DNA for the CDR3 is TGTGCCAGCAGCCCAGGTGGGCGGGGGGGCTTCACAGATACGCAGTATTTT.

The V and J genes are TRBV12-5 and TRBJ2-2; weak D call: TRBD1 (5 bases). Germline V CDR1 and CDR2: LGHNT, FRNRAP. There are 18 residues in the CDR3. V was pared by 2 bases and J by 0 bases, with 16 bases between. The CDR3 spells CASGLFQGSGPNTGELFF. The DNA for the CDR3 is TGTGCTAGTGGTTTGTTTCAGGGCTCAGGGCCGAACACCGGGGAGCTGTTTTTT.

This clone was detected only a few times. The chain carries TRBV30 and TRBJ1-6; possibly TRBD1 for D (6 bases). V lost 0 bases, J lost 10 bases, and 13 bases lay in between. The CDR3 covers 14 residues. Germline CDR1 reads GTSNPN; CDR2 reads SVGIG (reference sequence). The CDR3 DNA sequence: TGTGCCTGGAGTGTGACAGGCGCAGAGTCACCCCTCCACTTT. Its translation is CAWSVTGAESPLHF.

V and J are TRBV7-2 and TRBJ2-1, with 7 bases matching TRBD2. Trimming cost V 8 bases and J 3 bases; bases outside gene matches: 4. The CDR3 consists of 13 residues. Germline lookup yields CDR1 SGHTA and CDR2 FQGNSA. Written as DNA, the CDR3 is TGTGCCAGCCAGGGAGGGTACTACAATGAGCAGTTCTTC. As protein: CASQGGYYNEQFF. The full variable domain, in which reference TRBV7-2 and TRBJ2-1 provide the parts outside the CDR3, is GAGVSQSPSNKVTEKGKDVELRCDPISGHTALYWYRQSLGQGLEFLIYFQGNSAPDKSGLPSDRFSAERTGGSVSTLTIQRTQQEDSAVYLCASQGGYYNEQFFGPGTRLTVL.

The rearrangement links TRBV28 to TRBJ2-4; 7 bases fit TRBD2. The CDR3 covers 15 residues. The germline gives CDR1 MDHEN, CDR2 SYDVKM. J lost 1 base, V lost 7 bases, and 7 bases had no gene match. The CDR3 DNA is TGTGCCAGCAACCCATCGGGGGGTGCCAAAAACATTCAGTACTTC. It yields the protein CASNPSGGAKNIQYF.

This sequence joins TRBV7-8 and TRBJ2-2; TRBD2 aligns across 8 bases. V lost 0 bases to trimming and J lost 1 base; unmatched junction nucleotides: 1. CDR3 length: 16 residues. Germline V gene lookup returns CDR1 SGHVS and CDR2 FQNEAQ. The CDR3 region has the DNA TGTGCCAGCAGCTTAGCGGCGGGGGGGAACACCGGGGAGCTGTTTTTT. Residues: CASSLAAGGNTGELFF.

This sequence joins TRBV7-9 and TRBJ1-1; a possible D gene is TRBD1 (5 bases). CDR1 is SEHNR and CDR2 is FQNEAQ in the germline V gene (reference sequence). V was pared by 4 bases and J by 3 bases, with 12 bases between. This CDR3 spans 14 amino acids. In DNA form, the CDR3 reads TGTGCCAGCAGCTCCCCGACAGCAGACACTGAAGCTTTCTTT. It specifies CASSSPTADTEAFF.

The chain joins TRBV6-4 to TRBJ2-3; 10 positions agree with TRBD2. Germline V lookup: CDR1 MRHNA, CDR2 SNTAGT. Trimming removed 6 bases from V and 1 base from J; junction bases left unmatched: 4. This CDR3 has 15 residues. The CDR3 sequence: CASSVLAGRTDTQYF. In DNA, the CDR3 is TGTGCCAGCAGCGTACTAGCGGGGCGCACAGATACGCAGTATTTT.

This sequence joins TRBV30 and TRBJ1-6, with a possible D match to TRBD1 (5 bases). The CDR3 loop spans 14 amino acids. The V end lost 3 bases, the J end lost 6 bases, and 12 bases lay between the germline ends. In germline, CDR1 is GTSNPN, CDR2 SVGIG (reference sequence). In DNA, the CDR3 is TGTGCCTGGAGCCCTTCTAGGGGTAATTCACCCCTCCACTTT. Translation gives CAWSPSRGNSPLHF.

The chain recombines TRBV18 with TRBJ2-2, with TRBD2 matching over 7 bases. Per the germline V gene, CDR1 is KGHSH and CDR2 is LQKENI. The CDR3 contains 15 residues. J was trimmed by 8 bases and V by 2 bases; bases with no gene match: 8. The CDR3 is CASSPDPPGGGELFF. Here the CDR3 DNA reads TGTGCCAGCTCACCAGACCCCCCGGGAGGTGGGGAGCTGTTTTTT.

This sequence joins TRBV5-1 and TRBJ1-1; D is perhaps TRBD1 (5 bases). CDR3 length: 16 amino acids. Germline V gene sequence: CDR1 SGHRS, CDR2 YFSETQ. Trimming removed 4 bases at V and 0 bases at J, with 16 bases between. The CDR3 loop is CASSPRGRDLNTEAFF. CDR3 DNA sequence: TGCGCCAGCAGCCCTAGAGGGCGGGACCTGAACACTGAAGCTTTCTTT.

In this sample, this clone turned up once. The CDR3 region has the DNA TGTGCCAGCAGTGAGAGGAAGGGGGCGAACACTGAAGCTTTCTTT. Translating gives CASSERKGANTEAFF. The V gene is TRBV2, the J gene TRBJ1-1; 7 bases are shared with TRBD1. J gave up 1 base and V 3 bases, and 5 bases lay outside the gene matches. CDR3 length: 15 residues. The germline V gene has CDR1 SNHLY and CDR2 FYNNEI. Drawing the rest from reference TRBV2 and TRBJ1-1, the complete variable domain is EPEVTQTPSHQVTQMGQEVILRCVPISNHLYFYWYRQILGQKVEFLVSFYNNEISEKSEIFDDQFSVERPDGSNFTLKIRSTKLEDSAMYFCASSERKGANTEAFFGQGTRLTVV.

The table lists this clone with a few counts. The J gene is TRBJ1-3, the V gene TRBV6-5; a possible D gene is TRBD1 (5 bases). Germline V gene lookup returns CDR1 MNHEY and CDR2 SVGAGI. The V and J ends lost 8 bases and 4 bases respectively, with 12 bases between them. The CDR3 extends over 13 amino acids. CDR3 residues: CASGVRQGNTIYF. The CDR3 nucleotides read TGTGCCAGCGGGGTGAGACAGGGAAACACCATATATTTT.

The chain has TRBV10-3 and TRBJ2-7; 8 nucleotides align to TRBD1. Germline V gene lookup returns CDR1 ENHRY and CDR2 SYGVKD. V shed 0 bases and J 9 bases; nucleotides not matched to a gene: 7. The CDR3 contains 14 residues. The CDR3 DNA follows: TGTGCCATCAGTGAGTCGCCACAGGGGGACGTGCAGTACTTC. Encoded protein: CAISESPQGDVQYF.

For the CDR3, the DNA is TGTGCCAGCAGCTTAGTTCGGGAAAAACTGTTTTTT. Protein sequence: CASSLVREKLFF. V is TRBV11-2 and J is TRBJ1-4, with D uncertain. Germline V gene lookup returns CDR1 SGHAT and CDR2 FQNNGV. The CDR3 consists of 12 residues. V was pared by 1 base and J by 8 bases, with 5 bases between.

V is TRBV9 and J is TRBJ2-1, with 7 positions matching TRBD1. Looked up from germline, CDR1 is SGDLS and CDR2 is YYNGEE. V lost 2 bases, J lost 2 bases, and 4 bases stayed unmatched. The CDR3 runs to 15 residues. DNA of the CDR3: TGTGCCAGCAGCGTTGGGACAGAGCCCTACAATGAGCAGTTCTTC. Translating it yields CASSVGTEPYNEQFF.

CDR3 sequence reads: CASRTGGGKDTQYF. The CDR3, as DNA: TGTGCCAGCAGGACAGGGGGAGGAAAAGATACGCAGTATTTT. This rearrangement joins TRBV2 to TRBJ2-3; 9 bases are shared with TRBD1. The germline gives CDR1 SNHLY, CDR2 FYNNEI. The CDR3 extends over 14 amino acids. The V segment lost 6 bases and the J segment 5 bases; nucleotides outside the gene matches: 6.

The V gene is TRBV19, the J gene TRBJ2-5, with D unresolved. The germline V and J ends were trimmed by 4 bases and 1 base, with 7 bases remaining between them. Germline loops: CDR1 LNHDA, CDR2 SQIVND (reference sequence). The CDR3 loop spans 13 amino acids. DNA of the CDR3: TGTGCCAGTAGTAGGGCAGGCCAAGAGACCCAGTACTTC. Translation: CASSRAGQETQYF.

This chain uses TRBV19 with TRBJ2-3; no clear D gene. The length of the CDR3 is 14 residues. V shed 6 bases and J shed 5 bases, with 15 bases lying between them. Germline CDR1 reads LNHDA; CDR2 reads SQIVND (reference sequence). The DNA for the CDR3 is TGTGCCAGTAGCCAACGAGGTCCGGGAGATACGCAGTATTTT. This translates into CASSQRGPGDTQYF.

V usage is TRBV28 and J usage is TRBJ2-2, with 9 bases that match TRBD1. The CDR3 consists of 14 residues. Unmatched junction bases numbered 7, after V lost 7 bases and J lost 7 bases. Germline V gene lookup returns CDR1 MDHEN and CDR2 SYDVKM. The CDR3: CASTVGQGIGELFF. The CDR3 bases are TGTGCCAGCACGGTCGGACAGGGGATCGGGGAGCTGTTTTTT.

Comments on this clone: Its ends do not fully match the called genes, so a read error is possible. The genes are TRBV20-1 and TRBJ2-1; D is uncertain. Germline CDR1 and CDR2: DFQATT and SNEGSKA (reference sequence). The CDR3 consists of 11 residues. The CDR3 DNA sequence: TGCAGTGCTAGAGGACTCCTCGAGCGGTTCTTC. This sequence encodes CSARGLLERFF.

The genes are TRBV10-2 and TRBJ2-7; no reliable D call. The CDR3 is made up of 14 amino acids. Germline V gene sequence: CDR1 WSHSY, CDR2 SAAADI. V was pared by 4 bases and J by 4 bases, with 14 bases between. CDR3 nucleotides: TGCGCCAGCAGTGTTGTGCAGGCTGATTACGAGCAGTACTTC. Protein product: CASSVVQADYEQYF.

The rearrangement joins TRBV11-2 to TRBJ2-5; 7 positions agree with TRBD2. This CDR3 has 14 residues. The V gene's germline CDR1 is SGHAT and CDR2 FQNNGV. The V gene end was trimmed by 1 base and the J gene end by 5 bases; junction bases not matched to a gene: 4. The chain's CDR3 is CASSLGWGGETQYF. CDR3 bases: TGTGCCAGCAGCTTAGGTTGGGGGGGGGAGACCCAGTACTTC.

A single count supports this clone. The chain links TRBV5-4 to TRBJ1-2, with a possible D match to TRBD1 (6 bases). The V gene's germline CDR1 is SGHNT and CDR2 YYREEE (reference sequence). The CDR3 contains 15 residues. V was shortened by 4 bases and J by 5 bases, with 18 bases between the two germline ends. The CDR3: CASSQGGGAWYGYTF. As DNA, the CDR3 is TGTGCCAGCAGCCAAGGGGGAGGGGCCTGGTATGGCTACACCTTC.

The V and J genes are TRBV9 and TRBJ1-1; TRBD1 might be the D (5 bases). The CDR3 runs 13 residues. The germline V and J ends were trimmed by 5 bases and 4 bases, with 12 bases remaining between them. Per the germline V gene, CDR1 is SGDLS and CDR2 is YYNGEE. The CDR3 is CASRLSGVTEAFF. For the CDR3, the DNA is TGTGCCAGCAGACTCTCGGGGGTCACTGAAGCTTTCTTT.